This T cell receptor (beta chain) was sequenced in a study of OX40 agonist ivuxolimab in advanced cancers. Study findings and constraints: Circulating CD4+ and CD8+ T cells showed clonal expansion by week 6 at 0.1 to 3.0 mg/kg.

Sequencing used immunoSEQ multiplex PCR; TCRdb keeps in-frame clones, though not all of them. Of about 48,000 clones in the sample, approximately 85% were seen once. Worth noting for this clone: Its target is unknown.

CDR1 and CDR2 from the germline V gene are LNHDA and SQIVND (reference sequence). This CDR3 contains 12 residues. V lost 3 bases, J lost 6 bases, and 9 bases lay in between. The material was CD4+ or CD8+ T cells sorted from blood, obtained in a trial of the OX40 agonist ivuxolimab. The chain recombines TRBV19 with TRBJ2-7; D remains unclear. The TCR comes from an adult with an advanced solid tumor such as melanoma, head and neck, liver or kidney cancer. The CDR3 DNA sequence: TGTGCCAGTAGTATGCCCCCGGGCGAGCAGTACTTC. The encoded protein is CASSMPPGEQYF.